Below, 10 T cell receptor beta chains from the same sample are listed, as sequenced in a study of cytomegalovirus exposure and HLA in healthy donors. Libraries were prepared by immunoSEQ multiplex PCR; TCRdb keeps only in-frame clonotypes and omits some of them. The sample lists 90,000 to 100,000 clones; about 83% were seen once. Sequencing was carried out using PBMCs. The receptors originated from a woman under 40 in good health and CMV-seronegative.

The J gene is TRBJ2-7, the V gene TRBV16; D is possibly TRBD2 (6 bases). V gave up 8 bases and J gave up 4 bases, with 12 bases separating them. The CDR3 totals 12 residues. From germline, CDR1 is KGHSY and CDR2 FQNENV. The chain's CDR3 is CASVGAGYEQYF. The CDR3, as DNA: TGTGCCAGCGTCGGGGCGGGGTACGAGCAGTACTTC.

The chain couples TRBV15 to TRBJ2-7; 9 positions agree with TRBD1. Germline V gives CDR1 LNHNV, CDR2 YYDKDF (reference sequence). This CDR3 region has 14 residues. The V gene end was trimmed by 3 bases and the J gene end by 2 bases; junction bases not matched to a gene: 2. Written as DNA, the CDR3 is TGTGCCACCAGCAGGACAGGGGGAGCCTACGAGCAGTACTTC. Protein product: CATSRTGGAYEQYF.

This clone was detected a few times. The chain couples TRBV9 to TRBJ1-5; 10 bases fit TRBD1. J gave up 5 bases and V 4 bases, and 3 bases lay outside the gene matches. Germline-derived CDR1 and CDR2 are SGDLS and YYNGEE. The CDR3 covers 14 residues. CDR3 sequence reads: CASSRGQGHQPQHF. The CDR3 nucleotides read TGTGCCAGCAGCCGGGGACAGGGGCATCAGCCCCAGCATTTT.

The chain joins TRBV9 to TRBJ2-2, with 9 bases identical to TRBD2. CDR1 is SGDLS and CDR2 is YYNGEE in the germline V gene. This CDR3 is built from 16 residues. Unmatched junction bases numbered 5, after V lost 1 base and J lost 4 bases. The CDR3 sequence: CASSVKHSGSTGELFF. The CDR3 DNA reads TGTGCCAGCAGCGTAAAGCATAGCGGGAGCACCGGGGAGCTGTTTTTT.

Written as DNA, the CDR3 is TGTGCCAGCAGCTTGGAGGAGTGGACAGGCCTTAACACTGAAGCTTTCTTT. This gives the protein CASSLEEWTGLNTEAFF. This rearrangement joins TRBV5-4 to TRBJ1-1; the match to TRBD1 covers 7 bases. Per germline, CDR1 SGHNT and CDR2 YYREEE (reference sequence). This CDR3 is 17 amino acids long. Losses at the gene ends were 0 bases for V and 2 bases for J; bases not matched to a gene: 10.

The chain combines TRBV6-5 with TRBJ1-2, with TRBD1 identical over 7 bases. This CDR3 comprises 14 residues. Germline V gene lookup returns CDR1 MNHEY and CDR2 SVGAGI. V was pared by 2 bases and J by 2 bases, with 2 bases of the junction left unmatched. For the CDR3, the DNA is TGTGCCAGCAGTTACCTGACAGGGAACTATGGCTACACCTTC. The encoded protein is CASSYLTGNYGYTF.

The rearrangement links TRBV19 to TRBJ1-3; TRBD1 agrees at 7 bases. CDR3 length: 14 residues. Germline V gene sequence: CDR1 LNHDA, CDR2 SQIVND (reference sequence). V was clipped by 6 bases and J by 2 bases; unmatched bases: 4. CDR3 region: CASRSTGAGNTIYF. The CDR3 nucleotides read TGTGCCAGTAGGTCCACAGGGGCTGGAAACACCATATATTTT.

The chain combines TRBV7-2 with TRBJ2-1, with D maybe TRBD2 (6 bases). Trimming pared 0 bases from V and 4 bases from J, leaving 16 bases between. There are 17 residues in the CDR3. Germline V lookup: CDR1 SGHTA, CDR2 FQGNSA. The CDR3 region has the DNA TGTGCCAGCAGCTTAGCGGCGGCGGCGGGACGGTACAATGAGCAGTTCTTC. This sequence encodes CASSLAAAAGRYNEQFF. Together with reference TRBV7-2 and TRBJ2-1, the CDR3 gives the full variable domain: GAGVSQSPSNKVTEKGKDVELRCDPISGHTALYWYRQSLGQGLEFLIYFQGNSAPDKSGLPSDRFSAERTGGSVSTLTIQRTQQEDSAVYLCASSLAAAAGRYNEQFFGPGTRLTVL.

The V gene is TRBV11-2, the J gene TRBJ2-7; tentatively, D is TRBD1 (5 bases). The CDR3 runs to 14 residues. Trimming shortened V by 1 base and J by 2 bases, and 9 bases separated the two germline ends. Germline V gene lookup returns CDR1 SGHAT and CDR2 FQNNGV. The CDR3 bases are TGTGCCAGCAGCTTAGGGGCAGGGACCTACGAGCAGTACTTC. Translation: CASSLGAGTYEQYF. Using reference TRBV11-2 and TRBJ2-7 for the parts outside the CDR3, the full variable domain is EAGVAQSPRYKIIEKRQSVAFWCNPISGHATLYWYQQILGQGPKLLIQFQNNGVVDDSQLPKDRFSAERLKGVDSTLKIQPAKLEDSAVYLCASSLGAGTYEQYFGPGTRLTVT.

The chain links TRBV6-1 to TRBJ2-5; TRBD2 is a possible D gene (7 bases). The CDR3 spans 13 residues. V was clipped by 7 bases and J by 5 bases, with 14 bases between them. Germline values: CDR1 MNHNS, CDR2 SASEGT. This chain's CDR3 is CASNWGGLETQYF. In DNA, the CDR3 is TGTGCCAGCAACTGGGGGGGGCTTGAGACCCAGTACTTC.